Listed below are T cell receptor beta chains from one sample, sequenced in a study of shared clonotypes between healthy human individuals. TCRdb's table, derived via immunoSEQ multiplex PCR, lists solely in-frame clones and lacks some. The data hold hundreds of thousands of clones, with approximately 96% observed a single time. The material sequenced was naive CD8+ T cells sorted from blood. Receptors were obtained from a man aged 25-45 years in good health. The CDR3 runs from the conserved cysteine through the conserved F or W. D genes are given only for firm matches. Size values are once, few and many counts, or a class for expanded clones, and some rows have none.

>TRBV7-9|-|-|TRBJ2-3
TGTGCCAGCAGCCAGAGAGTAGGGCCAGATACGCAGTATTTT
CASSQRVGPDTQYF
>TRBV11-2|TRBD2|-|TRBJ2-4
TGTGCCAGCAGCTTAGTAGCGGGAGGGTACATTCAGTACTTC
CASSLVAGGYIQYF
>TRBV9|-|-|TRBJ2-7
TGTGCCAGCGGGGGGGACAACTCCTACGAGCAGTACTTC
CASGGDNSYEQYF
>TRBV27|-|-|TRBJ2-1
TGTGCCAGCAGTTTAGGTGGGAACCACAATGAGCAGTTCTTC
CASSLGGNHNEQFF
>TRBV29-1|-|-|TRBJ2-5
TGCAGCGTTGAACGGCCAGCGTCGACGGGTTTAATCAATGACTTAGAGACCCAGTACTTC
CSVERPASTGLINDLETQYF
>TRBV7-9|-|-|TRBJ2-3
TGTGCCAGCAGCAATAACAGGGTAGTAGATACGCAGTATTTT
CASSNNRVVDTQYF
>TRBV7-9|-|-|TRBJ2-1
TGTGCCAGCAGCCGTCGTGGGAATGAGCAGTTCTTC
CASSRRGNEQFF
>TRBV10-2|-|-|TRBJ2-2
TGCGCCAGTATGGCAGGGGTGTATACCGGGGAGCTGTTTTTT
CASMAGVYTGELFF
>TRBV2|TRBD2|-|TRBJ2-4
TGTGCCAGCACCCTGACTAGCGGCGAAAACATTCAGTACTTC
CASTLTSGENIQYF
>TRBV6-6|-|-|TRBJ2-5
TGTGCCAGCATTAGGGACCTTCAAGAGACCCAGTACTTC
CASIRDLQETQYF
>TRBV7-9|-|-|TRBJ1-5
TGTGCCAGCAGCTTAGCGGATCCGGGGCAGCCCCAGCATTTT
CASSLADPGQPQHF
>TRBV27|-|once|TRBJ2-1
TGTGCCAGCAGTTTATTCGACGCCTCCTACAATGAGCAGTTCTTC
CASSLFDASYNEQFF
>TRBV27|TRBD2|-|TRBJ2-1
TGTGCCAGCAGTTTATCGGTAGCGGGACCCTACAATGAGCAGTTCTTC
CASSLSVAGPYNEQFF
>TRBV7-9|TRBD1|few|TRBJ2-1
TGTGCCAGCAGACCAACGACAGGGGGGACCTACAATGAGCAGTTCTTC
CASRPTTGGTYNEQFF
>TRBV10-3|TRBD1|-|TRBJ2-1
TGTGCCATCAGGGATATCCGGGACAGGGTGGCGGATGAGCAGTTCTTC
CAIRDIRDRVADEQFF
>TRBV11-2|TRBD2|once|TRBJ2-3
TGTGCCAGCAGCTTCGGGGGGGGAATCACAGATACGCAGTATTTT
CASSFGGGITDTQYF
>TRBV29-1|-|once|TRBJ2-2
TGCAGCGTTGAAGATCCCAATAGGGACACCGGGGAGCTGTTTTTT
CSVEDPNRDTGELFF
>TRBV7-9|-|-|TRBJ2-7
TGTGCCAGCAGCCCCCCGGGGGACTACGAGCAGTACTTC
CASSPPGDYEQYF
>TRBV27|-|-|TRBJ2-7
TGTGCCAGCAGTTTACGAGGTTTCAACGAGCAGTACTTC
CASSLRGFNEQYF
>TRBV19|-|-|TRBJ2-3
TGTGCCAGTAGTATAGGCTCTTCCACAGATACGCAGTATTTT
CASSIGSSTDTQYF
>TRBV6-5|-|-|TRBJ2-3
TGTGCCAGCAGTTACTCAGGGACAGATACGCAGTATTTT
CASSYSGTDTQYF
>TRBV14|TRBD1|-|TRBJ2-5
TGTGCCAGCAGCCTTGGGACAGAGTACCAAGAGACCCAGTACTTC
CASSLGTEYQETQYF
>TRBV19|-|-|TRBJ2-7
TGTGCCAGTAGTATTCCCGGGAACGAGCAGTACTTC
CASSIPGNEQYF
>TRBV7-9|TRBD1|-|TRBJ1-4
TGTGCCAGCAGCTCCCCCGGGGACAGGGATGAAAAACTGTTTTTT
CASSSPGDRDEKLFF
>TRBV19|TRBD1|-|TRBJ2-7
TGTGCCAGTCAGGACAGGGCTGCTTCAGGCTACGAGCAGTACTTC
CASQDRAASGYEQYF
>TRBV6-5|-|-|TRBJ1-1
TGTGCCAGCAGTTACACGCTAGGGACTGAAGCTTTCTTT
CASSYTLGTEAFF
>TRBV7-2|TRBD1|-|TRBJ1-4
TGTGCCAGCAGCTTAGTCCCGGGACAGGGGGGCGGAAAACTGTTTTTT
CASSLVPGQGGGKLFF
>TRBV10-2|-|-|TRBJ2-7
TGCGCCAGCAGAGGGACCTCCACATCCTACGAGCAGTACTTC
CASRGTSTSYEQYF
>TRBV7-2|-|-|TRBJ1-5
TGTGCCAGCAGCTTTTCTGACCTAGGGCGCAATCAGCCCCAGCATTTT
CASSFSDLGRNQPQHF
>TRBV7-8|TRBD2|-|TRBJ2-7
TGTGCCAGCAGCCCAGGGACTAGCGGGAGGGCCAGCTACGAGCAGTACTTC
CASSPGTSGRASYEQYF
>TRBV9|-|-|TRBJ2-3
TGTGCCAGCAGCGTAGCTTCCGATTTTAGCACAGATACGCAGTATTTT
CASSVASDFSTDTQYF
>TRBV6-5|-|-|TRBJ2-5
TGTGCCAGCAGTTACGGCGTAGCAGGGAGTGAGACCCAGTACTTC
CASSYGVAGSETQYF
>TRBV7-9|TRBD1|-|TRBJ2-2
TGTGCCAGCAGCAAGGCCGGGACAGTGAACACCGGGGAGCTGTTTTTT
CASSKAGTVNTGELFF
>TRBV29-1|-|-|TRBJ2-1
TGCAGCGTTGGGTACAATGAGCAGTTCTTC
CSVGYNEQFF
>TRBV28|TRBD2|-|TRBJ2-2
TGTGCCAGCAGTCCACTAGCGTTCGCGAACACCGGGGAGCTGTTTTTT
CASSPLAFANTGELFF
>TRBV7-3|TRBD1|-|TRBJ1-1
TGTGCCAGCAGCTCCACCCCCGCACAGGGGGTGCTCGGTGAAGCTTTCTTT
CASSSTPAQGVLGEAFF
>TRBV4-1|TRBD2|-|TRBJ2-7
TGCGCCAGCAGTCGGTTAGCGGGAGGAACCCACGAGCAGTACTTC
CASSRLAGGTHEQYF
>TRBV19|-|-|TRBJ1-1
TGTGCCAGTACCACAGCGTACCTGAACACTGAAGCTTTCTTT
CASTTAYLNTEAFF
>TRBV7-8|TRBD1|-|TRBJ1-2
TGTGCCAGCAGCGCCAACAGGGGGCTCAACTATGGCTACACCTTC
CASSANRGLNYGYTF
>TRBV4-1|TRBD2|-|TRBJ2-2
TGCGCCAGCAGTCACCAGGGGGCTAGCGGGAGCCTAAGGGGCGGGGAGCTGTTTTTT
CASSHQGASGSLRGGELFF
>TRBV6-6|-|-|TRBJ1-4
TGTGCCAGCAGCCAAGACAGTGAAAAACTGTTTTTT
CASSQDSEKLFF
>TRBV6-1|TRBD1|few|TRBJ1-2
TGTGCCAGCAGCCTCGGTCGGACAGGGGACTATGGCTACACCTTC
CASSLGRTGDYGYTF
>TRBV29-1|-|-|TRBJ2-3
TGCAGCGTTGAAGGGACGGGTTGGGCAGATACGCAGTATTTT
CSVEGTGWADTQYF